The rows below give T cell receptor beta chains drawn from one sample of a study of vaccination effects on CD4 cells after COVID-19. This table comes from immunoSEQ multiplex PCR, and its TCRdb copy is limited to in-frame clones, with some not included. The sample lists around 53,000 clones, over 60% occurring once. These TCRs are of unknown antigen specificity. Here the sequenced sample was CD4+ T cells from PBMCs cultured without peptide, taken after COVID-19 vaccination. These receptors were collected from a human donor who had a prior SARS-CoV-2 infection. The CDR3 runs from the conserved cysteine through the conserved F or W. Fields, in order: J gene, clone size, D gene, V gene, CDR3 DNA, CDR3 protein. D genes are given only for firm matches. The size entry is marked missing in some rows and otherwise reads once, few, many or a size class.

J: TRBJ2-5
size: NA
D: NA
V: TRBV19
DNA: TGTGCCAGTAGTATAGCCCCAGGACAGATCCAAGAGACCCAATACTTC
CDR3: CASSIAPGQIQETQYF

J: TRBJ2-7
size: NA
D: TRBD1
V: TRBV6-1
DNA: TGTGCCAGCAGTGAATGGGGACAGGGTTCAAAGGGCGAGCAGTACTTC
CDR3: CASSEWGQGSKGEQYF

J: TRBJ2-5
size: NA
D: TRBD2
V: TRBV9
DNA: TGTGCCAGCAGCCAGGGGACTAGCGGGGGGCAGGAGACCCAGTACTTC
CDR3: CASSQGTSGGQETQYF

J: TRBJ1-1
size: NA
D: NA
V: TRBV18
DNA: TGTGCCAGCTCTCCGGCAGGGGACACTGAAGCTTTCTTT
CDR3: CASSPAGDTEAFF

J: TRBJ1-5
size: few
D: NA
V: TRBV18
DNA: TGTGCCAGCTCAACGGGCGGGGGCAATCAGCCCCAGCATTTT
CDR3: CASSTGGGNQPQHF

J: TRBJ1-2
size: many
D: TRBD1
V: TRBV4-1
DNA: TGCGCCAGCAGCCAAGATTCGCCGGGACAGGGGGCGTCTGGCTACACCTTC
CDR3: CASSQDSPGQGASGYTF

J: TRBJ2-3
size: NA
D: TRBD2
V: TRBV3-1/TRBV3-2
DNA: TGTGCCAGCAGCCAAGAGGTGACTAGCGGGAGGCCAGATACGCAGTATTTT
CDR3: CASSQEVTSGRPDTQYF

J: TRBJ2-1
size: NA
D: NA
V: TRBV5-1
DNA: TGCGCCAGCAGCTCGGCGGGCGGTAACAATGAGCAGTTCTTC
CDR3: CASSSAGGNNEQFF

J: TRBJ2-7
size: NA
D: NA
V: TRBV6-6
DNA: TGTGCCAGCAGTTACCAGGGAGAGCAGTACTTC
CDR3: CASSYQGEQYF

J: TRBJ2-6
size: NA
D: NA
V: TRBV10-3
DNA: TGTGCCATCAGCGCGAGGGGGACATCCATCTCTGGGGCCAACGTCCTGACTTTC
CDR3: CAISARGTSISGANVLTF

J: TRBJ2-1
size: NA
D: NA
V: TRBV28
DNA: TGTGCCAGCAGTTTAGGAGGGCCGCGCAATGAGCAGTTCTTC
CDR3: CASSLGGPRNEQFF

J: TRBJ2-3
size: NA
D: TRBD2
V: TRBV9
DNA: TGTGCCAGCAGCAGGAGCGGGAGGGCCACAGATACGCAGTATTTT
CDR3: CASSRSGRATDTQYF

J: TRBJ2-5
size: NA
D: NA
V: TRBV2
DNA: TGTGCCAGCAGTGACAACTCAAGGGAGACCCAGTACTTC
CDR3: CASSDNSRETQYF

J: TRBJ2-5
size: NA
D: TRBD1
V: TRBV19
DNA: TGTGCCAGTAGTAAAGACAGGGGAGAGACCCAGTACTTC
CDR3: CASSKDRGETQYF

J: TRBJ1-5
size: NA
D: NA
V: TRBV5-1
DNA: TGCGCCAGCAGCCCCTTTGGTGATCAGCCCCAGCATTTT
CDR3: CASSPFGDQPQHF

J: TRBJ2-1
size: NA
D: TRBD2
V: TRBV18
DNA: TGTGCCAGCTCACGCGGACTAGCGGGAAAGGTTGAGCAGTTCTTC
CDR3: CASSRGLAGKVEQFF

J: TRBJ2-7
size: NA
D: TRBD1
V: TRBV24-1
DNA: TGTGCCACCAGTGATATCGGGACAGGGGGCGTTTACGAGCAGTACTTC
CDR3: CATSDIGTGGVYEQYF

J: TRBJ2-1
size: NA
D: NA
V: TRBV6-5
DNA: TGTGCCAGCAGGCGTTCTGCGGGCGCCTACAATGAGCAGTTCTTC
CDR3: CASRRSAGAYNEQFF

J: TRBJ1-3
size: NA
D: NA
V: TRBV6-6
DNA: TGTGCCAGCAGTTGGAACAGGGACACCATATATTTT
CDR3: CASSWNRDTIYF

J: TRBJ2-4
size: NA
D: NA
V: TRBV10-3
DNA: TGTGCCATCGCACGGGACTCGGACATTCAGTACTTC
CDR3: CAIARDSDIQYF

J: TRBJ1-3
size: NA
D: NA
V: TRBV9
DNA: TGTGCCAGCAGCGCCAGCCTCGGACTCGATGGCTCTGGAAACACCATATATTTT
CDR3: CASSASLGLDGSGNTIYF

J: TRBJ2-7
size: NA
D: TRBD2
V: TRBV7-8
DNA: TGTGCCAGCAGCTCACTGGGACTAGCGGATACCTACGAGCAGTACTTC
CDR3: CASSSLGLADTYEQYF

J: TRBJ2-1
size: NA
D: TRBD2
V: TRBV4-1
DNA: TGCGCCAGCAGCCAATACCTGCGGACTAGCGGGGTTTTCTACAATGAGCAGTTCTTC
CDR3: CASSQYLRTSGVFYNEQFF

J: TRBJ2-6
size: NA
D: NA
V: TRBV19
DNA: TGTGCCAGTAGTAATCCTATGACCCTGTCTGGGGCCAACGTCCTGACTTTC
CDR3: CASSNPMTLSGANVLTF

J: TRBJ2-1
size: NA
D: NA
V: TRBV10-3
DNA: TGTGCCATCAGCGCGGCGGGACGAAACAACAATGAGCAGTTCTTC
CDR3: CAISAAGRNNNEQFF

J: TRBJ2-2
size: NA
D: NA
V: TRBV18
DNA: TGTGCCAGCTCACCCAGGCGGCGGGACGACGGGGAGCTGTTTTTT
CDR3: CASSPRRRDDGELFF

J: TRBJ2-4
size: NA
D: TRBD1
V: TRBV29-1
DNA: TGCAGCGTTGACGTAGGACAGGGACAGTACTTC
CDR3: CSVDVGQGQYF

J: TRBJ1-1
size: NA
D: NA
V: TRBV5-1
DNA: TGCGCCAGCAGCTTGGCTTTTACAACGGCGGGGATCACTGAAGCTTTCTTT
CDR3: CASSLAFTTAGITEAFF